This TCR beta chain was found in a study of T cell changes during pregnancy in multiple sclerosis. The table came from immunoSEQ multiplex PCR; TCRdb's copy has only in-frame clones and leaves some out. The sample records around 110,000 clones, about 94% being singletons. This material consisted of peripheral blood, taken in the third trimester of pregnancy. This sequence was found in a female donor with multiple sclerosis, enrolled in a pregnancy study.

The CDR3 is CASSPLRGGHEQYF. The CDR3 coding sequence is TGTGCCAGCTCACCACTTCGGGGAGGCCACGAGCAGTACTTC. The chain combines TRBV18 with TRBJ2-7, with D perhaps TRBD2 (6 bases). The CDR3 has 14 amino acids. Trimming cost V 1 base and J 5 bases, with 12 bases left between them. Germline V lookup: CDR1 KGHSH, CDR2 LQKENI.